This T cell receptor (beta chain) was found in a study of blood T cell repertoires in COVID-19. Study information: From the United States, Italy and Spain came samples of acute and convalescent COVID-19. The cDNA or gDNA used as material had been derived from T cells, B-cell-depleted T cells, or PBMCs.

As originally analysed: Nucleated cell number was recorded as an estimate derived from reference gene primer amplification. Some clones are missing from TCRdb's copy, which holds only in-frame ones; the method was immunoSEQ multiplex PCR. V, J and clone size reflect that table, while D and trimming were determined from the DNA. Here the sample spans roughly 330,000 clones, around 87% being singletons. V lost 1 base to trimming and J lost 8 bases; unmatched junction nucleotides: 3. Germline V gene lookup returns CDR1 SGDLS and CDR2 YYNGEE. The CDR3 has 14 residues. The chain uses TRBV9 and TRBJ1-6; 7 bases map to TRBD1. The TCR was taken from a woman aged 45-65 years with active or convalescent COVID-19. The sequencing input was peripheral blood. In DNA form, the CDR3 reads TGTGCCAGCAGCGTAACAGGGGTAGATTCACCCCTCCACTTT. This encodes CASSVTGVDSPLHF.